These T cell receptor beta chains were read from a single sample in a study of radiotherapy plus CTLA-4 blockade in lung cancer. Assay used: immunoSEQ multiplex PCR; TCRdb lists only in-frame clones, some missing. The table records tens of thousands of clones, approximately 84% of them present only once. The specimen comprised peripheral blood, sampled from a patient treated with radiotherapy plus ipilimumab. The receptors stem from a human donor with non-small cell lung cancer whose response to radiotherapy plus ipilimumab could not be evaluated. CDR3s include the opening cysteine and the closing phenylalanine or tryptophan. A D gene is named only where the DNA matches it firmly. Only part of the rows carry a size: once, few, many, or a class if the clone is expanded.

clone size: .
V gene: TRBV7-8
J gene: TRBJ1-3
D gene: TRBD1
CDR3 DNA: TGTGCCAGCAGCTTAGTCCCAGGGGGTAACACCATATATTTT
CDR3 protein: CASSLVPGGNTIYF

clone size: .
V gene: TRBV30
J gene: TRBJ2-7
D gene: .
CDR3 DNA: TGTGCCTGTACAGTTACCTACGAGCAGTACTTC
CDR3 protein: CACTVTYEQYF

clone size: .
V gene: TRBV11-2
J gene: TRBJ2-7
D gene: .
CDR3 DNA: TGTGCCAGCAGCACCGACTTTACTACCTACGAGCAGTACTTC
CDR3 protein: CASSTDFTTYEQYF

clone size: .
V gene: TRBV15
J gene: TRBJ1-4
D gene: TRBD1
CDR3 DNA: TGTGCCACCAGCAGCGGACAGGCTGCAACTAATGAAAAACTGTTTTTT
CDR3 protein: CATSSGQAATNEKLFF

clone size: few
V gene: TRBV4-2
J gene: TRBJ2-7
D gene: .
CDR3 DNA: TGTGCCAGCAGCCAAGTTCTCGGGACCTACGAGCAGTACTTC
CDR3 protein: CASSQVLGTYEQYF

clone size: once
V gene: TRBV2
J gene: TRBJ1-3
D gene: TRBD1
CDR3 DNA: TGTGCCAGCAGTGAAGCCTTATCAGGGGGCGCTGGAAACACCATATATTTT
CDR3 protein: CASSEALSGGAGNTIYF

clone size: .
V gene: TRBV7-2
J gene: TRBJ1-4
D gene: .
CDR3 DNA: TGTGCCAGCAGCTTAGGGCAGGGTAATGAAAAACTGTTTTTT
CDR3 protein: CASSLGQGNEKLFF

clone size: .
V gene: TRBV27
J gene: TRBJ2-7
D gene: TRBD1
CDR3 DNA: TGTGCCAGCAGTTTACAGGGGGCCCACGAGCAGTACTTC
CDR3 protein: CASSLQGAHEQYF

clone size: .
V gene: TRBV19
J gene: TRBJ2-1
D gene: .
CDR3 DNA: TGTGCCAGTAGTGAGGACAGCTACAATGAGCAGTTCTTC
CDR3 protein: CASSEDSYNEQFF

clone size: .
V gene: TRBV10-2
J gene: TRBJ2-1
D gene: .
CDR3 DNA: TGCGCCAGCAAAGGAGGAGTCTACAATGAGCAGTTCTTC
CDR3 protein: CASKGGVYNEQFF

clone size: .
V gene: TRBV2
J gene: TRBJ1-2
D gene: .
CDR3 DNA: TGTGCCAGCAGGGGGCAGGGGCTCATGAACTATGGCTACACCTTC
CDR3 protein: CASRGQGLMNYGYTF

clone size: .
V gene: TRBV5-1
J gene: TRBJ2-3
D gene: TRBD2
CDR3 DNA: TGCGCCAGCAGCCCAGGGACTATGGGAGATACGCAGTATTTT
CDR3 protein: CASSPGTMGDTQYF

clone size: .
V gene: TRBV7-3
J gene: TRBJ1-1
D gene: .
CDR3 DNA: TGTGCCAGCAGCTTAAACAGGGACACTGAAGCTTTCTTT
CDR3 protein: CASSLNRDTEAFF

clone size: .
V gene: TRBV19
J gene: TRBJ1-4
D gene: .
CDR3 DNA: TGTGCCAGTAGTATATTTGTTGGAGGAGGAAAACTGTTTTTT
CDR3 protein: CASSIFVGGGKLFF

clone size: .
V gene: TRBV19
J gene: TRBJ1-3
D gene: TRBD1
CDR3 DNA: TGTGCCAGTACGGACAGGCCGGGGGCCTCTGGAAACACCATATATTTT
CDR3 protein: CASTDRPGASGNTIYF

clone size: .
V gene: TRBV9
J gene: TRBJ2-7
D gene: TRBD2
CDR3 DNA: TGTGCCAGCAGCGTAGGTATGGCGGGAGGAGGGGAGCAGTACTTC
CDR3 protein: CASSVGMAGGGEQYF

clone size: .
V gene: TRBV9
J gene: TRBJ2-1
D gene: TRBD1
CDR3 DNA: TGTGCCAGCAGCGAGAGGGTAGGGGACAGGCCTCGTGGGCAGTTCTTC
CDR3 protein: CASSERVGDRPRGQFF

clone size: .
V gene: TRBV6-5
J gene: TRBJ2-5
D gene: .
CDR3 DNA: TGTGCCAGCGGGGAGCCAGCAAAGGAGACCCAGTACTTC
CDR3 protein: CASGEPAKETQYF

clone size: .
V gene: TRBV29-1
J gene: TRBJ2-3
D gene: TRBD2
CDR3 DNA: TGCAGCGTTGCAGGACTAGCGGGAGAAGGGCGCACAGATACGCAGTATTTT
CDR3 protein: CSVAGLAGEGRTDTQYF

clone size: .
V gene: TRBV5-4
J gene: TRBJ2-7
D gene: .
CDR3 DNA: TGTGCCAGCAGCTGGGACAACTCCTACGAGCAGTACTTC
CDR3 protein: CASSWDNSYEQYF